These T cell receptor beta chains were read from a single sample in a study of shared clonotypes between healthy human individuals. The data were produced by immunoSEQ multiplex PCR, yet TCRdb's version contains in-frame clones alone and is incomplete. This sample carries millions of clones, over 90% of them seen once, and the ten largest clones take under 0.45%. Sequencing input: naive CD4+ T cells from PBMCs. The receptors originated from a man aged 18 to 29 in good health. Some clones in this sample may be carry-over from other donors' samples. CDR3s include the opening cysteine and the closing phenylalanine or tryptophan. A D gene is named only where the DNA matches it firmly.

CASSFSGGTETQYF | TRBJ2-5 | TRBV5-1 | TRBD2
CASSLVTWEGEQFF | TRBJ2-1 | TRBV5-1 | TRBD2
CASSPRTGNVTDTQYF | TRBJ2-3 | TRBV28 | TRBD1
CASSLLGTGEDTQYF | TRBJ2-3 | TRBV5-1 | TRBD1
CASSYSKASSYEQYF | TRBJ2-7 | TRBV6-6 | NA
CASSQEGIAGGFTDTQYF | TRBJ2-3 | TRBV4-1 | TRBD2
CASSQDPGASSYNEQFF | TRBJ2-1 | TRBV4-1 | NA
CASSPLGGQTSYNEQFF | TRBJ2-1 | TRBV18 | NA
CASGTSIYEQYF | TRBJ2-7 | TRBV28 | TRBD2
CSGKSSSSYEQYF | TRBJ2-7 | TRBV29-1 | NA
CASTHSRGAAEAFF | TRBJ1-1 | TRBV5-4 | NA
CASSPSGQRITDTQYF | TRBJ2-3 | TRBV28 | NA
CAISERGTGQLNTGELFF | TRBJ2-2 | TRBV10-3 | TRBD1
CASSYRGISGANVLTF | TRBJ2-6 | TRBV19 | TRBD1
CSVTLGGRPHTGELFF | TRBJ2-2 | TRBV29-1 | NA
CASSFVHSGNTIYF | TRBJ1-3 | TRBV7-2 | NA
CASSLFARTDDYGYTF | TRBJ1-2 | TRBV5-8 | NA
CASSYSWGGSNEQFF | TRBJ2-1 | TRBV6-5 | TRBD2